This TCR beta chain was sequenced for a study of blood T cell repertoires in COVID-19. Original analysis: Estimates of nucleated cell counts were drawn from the amplification of reference gene primers. The method was immunoSEQ multiplex PCR; TCRdb's version includes in-frame clones alone and lacks a portion of them. The D gene and trimming were derived from the DNA, and the V and J assignments and clone size from that table. The table lists approximately 320,000 clones, about 92% of them singletons. V lost 2 bases and J lost 7; bases outside the gene matches: 10. This CDR3 has 16 residues. The chain links TRBV5-3 to TRBJ2-7; 12 bases align to TRBD2. TRBV5-3 is identified as an open reading frame with a role that is uncertain. The TCR originated in a man aged 60 to 75 who had recovered from COVID-19. Sequencing was carried out using PBMCs or T cells enriched from blood (not recorded which). CDR3 DNA: TGTGCCAGAAGCTTCCCTCTAGCGGGAGGGCCGGGGGAGCAGTACTTC. Its translation: CARSFPLAGGPGEQYF.